The source of this T cell receptor (beta chain) is a study of cytomegalovirus exposure and HLA in healthy donors. Findings and limits, study-wide: Fewer N-insertions than the roughly 600-donor mean were reportedly shown by an Asian-associated ancestry cluster in a later analysis. A missense variant in DCLRE1C was later tied to TCR beta V- and J-gene trimming. In a later analysis, compared with equally common non-associated chains, HLA-associated beta chains were more expanded. Common viral pathogens were later found to be apparently linked to several of the most significant clusters.

PCR was performed using 60 Vbeta and 13 Jbeta primers. Repertoires were generated with immunoSEQ multiplex PCR, while TCRdb's copy carries only in-frame clones and drops some. Found here are 120,000 or so clones, around 84% of them singletons; the top ten hold 1.8%. To note about this clone: As yet, its antigen is unknown.

With 4 bases clipped from V and 5 bases from J, the junction kept 11 bases outside the gene matches. CDR3 length: 16 amino acids. Germline values: CDR1 LNHNV, CDR2 YYDKDF (reference sequence). The TCR was taken from a man aged 18 to 29 in good health and CMV-seronegative. The sequencing sample was made of PBMCs. The chain is built from TRBV15 and TRBJ2-1, with TRBD1 matching 7 bases. The CDR3 nucleotides read TGTGCCACCAGCAACAACCGGGACAGAGGAGACAATGAGCAGTTCTTC. Translated, it gives CATSNNRDRGDNEQFF.